A few counts support the clone carrying this T cell receptor beta chain. This sample was taken from a study of early T cells in non-severe SARS-CoV-2 infection. Across the study: Unsorted whole blood bulk RNA was sequenced, with unpaired chains.

Unique molecular identifiers were attached to individual cDNA molecules. TCRdb reanalysed the 5' RACE reads using MiXCR and keeps one entry per CDR3 protein. The data contain around 100,000 distinct CDR3 sequences, roughly 15% of them singletons. The sequenced sample was whole blood. This receptor was taken from an adult who was a healthcare worker with PCR-confirmed SARS-CoV-2 infection or an uninfected control (not recorded which).

The CDR3 sequence is CAILLAGGAGTGELFF. The CDR3 DNA reads as TGTGCCATCCTACTAGCGGGAGGCGCCGGAACCGGGGAGCTGTTTTTT. This chain joins TRBV10-3 and TRBJ2-2, with 12 bases matching TRBD2. The CDR3 is 16 residues long. V shed 8 bases and J 5 bases; nucleotides not matched to a gene: 9. Germline CDR1 and CDR2: ENHRY and SYGVKD.